This T cell receptor beta chain is from a study of cytomegalovirus exposure and HLA in healthy donors. Amplification used 60 Vbeta primers and 13 Jbeta primers. Produced via immunoSEQ multiplex PCR; TCRdb's table is partial and in-frame only. The table lists roughly 36,000 clones. J lost 5 bases, V lost 0 bases, and 11 bases had no gene match. The germline CDR1 and CDR2 sequences are MGHRA and YSYEKL. This CDR3 has 17 residues. Study results and limitations: According to an earlier analysis, most TCR beta V segments yielded productive rearrangements about 87% or about 30% of the time. CMV serostatus was the only immune exposure information that was available. Most TCR sequences showed up rarely, but some public TCRs showed up in many donors. The analysis excluded some indistinguishable V segments, including TRBV6-2 and TRBV6-3.

On this clone itself: Its specificity is not known.

The rearrangement joins TRBV4-1 to TRBJ2-3, with TRBD2 matching over 7 bases. The sequencing input was PBMCs. The source of this sequence is a woman aged 25 to 39 in good health and CMV-seropositive. This CDR3 is CASSQEASGGLVDTQYF. The CDR3 coding sequence is TGCGCCAGCAGCCAAGAGGCTAGCGGAGGGTTGGTAGATACGCAGTATTTT.